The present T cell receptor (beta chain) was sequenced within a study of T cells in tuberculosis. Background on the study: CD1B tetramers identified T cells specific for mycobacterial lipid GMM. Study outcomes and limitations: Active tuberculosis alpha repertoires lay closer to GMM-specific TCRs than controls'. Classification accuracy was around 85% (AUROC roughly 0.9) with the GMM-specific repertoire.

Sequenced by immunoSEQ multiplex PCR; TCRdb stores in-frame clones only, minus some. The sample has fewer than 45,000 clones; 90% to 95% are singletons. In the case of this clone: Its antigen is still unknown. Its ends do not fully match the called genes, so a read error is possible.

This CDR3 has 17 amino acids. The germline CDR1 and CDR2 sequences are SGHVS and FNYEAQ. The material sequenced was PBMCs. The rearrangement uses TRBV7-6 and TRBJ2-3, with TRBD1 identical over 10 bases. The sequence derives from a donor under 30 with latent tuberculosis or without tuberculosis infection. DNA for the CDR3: TGTGCCAGCAGCCTAGCACGACCGGGACAGGGGTCAGATACGCAGTATTTT. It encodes CASSLARPGQGSDTQYF. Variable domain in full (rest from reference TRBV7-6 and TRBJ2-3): GAGVSQSPRYKVTKRGQDVALRCDPISGHVSLYWYRQALGQGPEFLTYFNYEAQQDKSGLPNDRFSAERPEGSISTLTIQRTEQRDSAMYRCASSLARPGQGSDTQYFGPGTRLTVL.